The 10 T cell receptor beta chains below were found in one sample sequenced in a study of T cell changes during pregnancy in multiple sclerosis. Clones were sequenced by immunoSEQ multiplex PCR, and TCRdb holds only the in-frame ones, with some missing. The repertoire consists of about 36,000 clones, with about nine tenths occurring once and the leading ten covering 0.45% to 0.5%. The sequences come from CD4+ T cells from peripheral blood mononuclear cells, collected in the second trimester of pregnancy. The receptor set was obtained from a female donor in good health, enrolled as a control in a pregnancy study.

As concerns this clone: The junction and the germline gene differ at one end; a read error may be behind it. The chain uses TRBV6-1 and TRBJ2-4; 7 bases align to TRBD2. The CDR3 contains 13 residues. Germline assignment: CDR1 MNHNS and CDR2 SASEGT. The CDR3 DNA reads TGTGCCAGCAGAACCCTGGGGGGGATCAACTCAAACTTC. This codes for CASRTLGGINSNF.

V and J are TRBV28 and TRBJ2-6; 7 nucleotides align to TRBD2. The germline V gene has CDR1 MDHEN and CDR2 SYDVKM. The CDR3 runs to 16 residues. With V trimmed by 5 bases and J by 4 bases, 8 bases remained unmatched. CDR3 in DNA: TGTGCCAGCAGTCTAATAGCGGGCTACGGGGCCAACGTCCTGACTTTC. It translates to CASSLIAGYGANVLTF.

The CDR3, as DNA: TGTGCCAGCAGTGAAGCAGGGGCAAGGTATGGCTACACCTTC. Translation gives CASSEAGARYGYTF. This chain connects TRBV6-1 to TRBJ1-2; D is possibly TRBD1 (5 bases). Germline V gene data show CDR1 as MNHNS and CDR2 as SASEGT. This CDR3 spans 14 amino acids. V gave up 0 bases and J gave up 5 bases, with 10 bases separating them.

This rearrangement joins TRBV7-9 to TRBJ2-3, with 13 bases that match TRBD2. From germline, CDR1 is SEHNR and CDR2 FQNEAQ (reference sequence). The CDR3 extends over 18 amino acids. J was trimmed by 1 base and V by 3 bases; bases with no gene match: 7. The CDR3 DNA reads as TGTGCCAGCAGCTTCTTCATAGGACTAGCGGGGGGCACAGATACGCAGTATTTT. Protein product: CASSFFIGLAGGTDTQYF.

The V and J genes are TRBV19 and TRBJ1-2, with TRBD1 as a possible D gene (6 bases). With 6 bases removed from V and 6 bases from J, the gap between germline ends came to 17 bases. Germline loops: CDR1 LNHDA, CDR2 SQIVND (reference sequence). CDR3 length: 14 amino acids. The CDR3 nucleotides read TGTGCCAGTAGCCGACAGGTATCATCTAATGGCTACACCTTC. Its protein is CASSRQVSSNGYTF.

The chain joins TRBV4-1 to TRBJ2-1, with D perhaps TRBD2 (5 bases). Trimming cost V 1 base and J 4 bases, with 11 bases left between them. The CDR3 has 15 residues. CDR1 and CDR2 (germline): MGHRA, YSYEKL. The CDR3 sequence is CASSQVTTGYNEQFF. DNA of the CDR3: TGCGCCAGCAGCCAAGTGACGACGGGGTACAATGAGCAGTTCTTC.

The chain recombines TRBV4-2 with TRBJ1-5; TRBD1 matches 7 bases. The CDR3 has 15 residues. V lost 0 bases, J lost 7 bases, and 6 bases stayed unmatched. CDR1 is LGHNA, CDR2 YNFKEQ, per germline. CDR3 nucleotides: TGTGCCAGCAGCCAAGAGCAGGGGGTGGGGCAGCCCCAGCATTTT. The encoded protein is CASSQEQGVGQPQHF.

The rearrangement joins TRBV15 to TRBJ2-7; D is possibly TRBD2 (6 bases). Trimming took off 1 base at V and 1 base at J, with 14 bases between the two ends. Germline V gives CDR1 LNHNV, CDR2 YYDKDF (reference sequence). CDR3 length equals 16 residues. For the CDR3, the DNA is TGTGCCACCAGCAGAGGATCGGGACTTCAATCCTACGAGCAGTACTTC. It encodes CATSRGSGLQSYEQYF.

This clone was seen a single time. The chain uses TRBV19 and TRBJ1-1, with D possibly TRBD1 on 6 matching bases. Deletions cut 3 bases from V and 4 bases from J, with 9 bases between. The CDR3 runs to 13 residues. Germline-derived CDR1 and CDR2 are LNHDA and SQIVND (reference sequence). The CDR3 nucleotides read TGTGCCAGTAGTATGGGGGCTGGCACTGAAGCTTTCTTT. Its protein is CASSMGAGTEAFF.

The chain joins TRBV7-2 to TRBJ2-7; TRBD2 matches 9 bases. J was trimmed by 4 bases and V by 1 base; bases with no gene match: 5. This CDR3 comprises 15 residues. The germline V gene encodes CDR1 SGHTA and CDR2 FQGNSA. The CDR3 DNA follows: TGTGCCAGCAGCTTAGGCCTAGCGGGAACGTACGAGCAGTACTTC. Its translation is CASSLGLAGTYEQYF.